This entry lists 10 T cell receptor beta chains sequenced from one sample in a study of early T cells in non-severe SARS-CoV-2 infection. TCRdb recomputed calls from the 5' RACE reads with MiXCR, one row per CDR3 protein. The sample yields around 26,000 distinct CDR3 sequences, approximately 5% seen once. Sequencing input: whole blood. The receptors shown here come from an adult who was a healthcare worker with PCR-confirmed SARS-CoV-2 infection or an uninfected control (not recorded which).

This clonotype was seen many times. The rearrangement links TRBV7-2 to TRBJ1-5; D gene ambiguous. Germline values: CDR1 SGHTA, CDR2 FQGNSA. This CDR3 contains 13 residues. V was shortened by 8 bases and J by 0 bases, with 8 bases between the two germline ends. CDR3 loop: CASGKISNQPQHF. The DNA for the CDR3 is TGTGCCAGCGGGAAGATTAGCAATCAGCCCCAGCATTTT. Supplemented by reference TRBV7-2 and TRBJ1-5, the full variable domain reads GAGVSQSPSNKVTEKGKDVELRCDPISGHTALYWYRQSLGQGLEFLIYFQGNSAPDKSGLPSDRFSAERTGGSVSTLTIQRTQQEDSAVYLCASGKISNQPQHFGDGTRLSIL.

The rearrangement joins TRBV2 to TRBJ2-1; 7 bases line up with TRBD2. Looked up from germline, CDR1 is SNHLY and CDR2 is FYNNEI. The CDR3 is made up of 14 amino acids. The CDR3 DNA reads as TGTGGGTCCTGGTGGGGGGGCTCCTACAATGAGCAGTTCTTC. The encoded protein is CGSWWGGSYNEQFF.

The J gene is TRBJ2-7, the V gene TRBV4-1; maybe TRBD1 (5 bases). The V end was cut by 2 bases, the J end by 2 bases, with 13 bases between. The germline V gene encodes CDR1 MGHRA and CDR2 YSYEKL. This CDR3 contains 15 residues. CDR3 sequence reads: CASSQTGERTYEQYF. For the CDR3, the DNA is TGCGCCAGCAGCCAAACAGGCGAACGAACCTACGAGCAGTACTTC.

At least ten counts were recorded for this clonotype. The CDR3 region has the DNA TGTGCCAGCAGTTTAGTCGCAGGGGCTAGTGGCTACACCTTC. The encoded protein is CASSLVAGASGYTF. V usage is TRBV27 and J usage is TRBJ1-2; possible D gene TRBD1, 6 bases. Deletions cut 2 bases from V and 7 bases from J, with 14 bases between. The CDR3 sequence is 14 residues long. Germline V CDR1 and CDR2: MNHEY, SMNVEV (reference sequence).

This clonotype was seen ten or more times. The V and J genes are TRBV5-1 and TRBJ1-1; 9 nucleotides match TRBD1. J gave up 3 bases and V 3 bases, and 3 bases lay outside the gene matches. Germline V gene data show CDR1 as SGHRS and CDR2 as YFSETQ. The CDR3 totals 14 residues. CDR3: CASSYRDRDTEAFF. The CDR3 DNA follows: TGCGCCAGCAGCTACAGGGACAGGGACACTGAAGCTTTCTTT.

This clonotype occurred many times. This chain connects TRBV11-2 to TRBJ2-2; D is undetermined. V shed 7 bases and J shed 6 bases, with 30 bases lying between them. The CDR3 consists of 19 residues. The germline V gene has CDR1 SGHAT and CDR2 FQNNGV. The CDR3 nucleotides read TGTGCCAGCACTCTACTACGGACCCAAAGATCCCCGCCAGCCGGGGAGCTGTTTTTT. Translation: CASTLLRTQRSPPAGELFF.

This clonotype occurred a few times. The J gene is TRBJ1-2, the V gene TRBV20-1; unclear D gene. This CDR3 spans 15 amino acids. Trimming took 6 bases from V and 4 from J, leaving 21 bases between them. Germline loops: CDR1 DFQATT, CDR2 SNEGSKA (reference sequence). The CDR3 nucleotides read TGCAGTGCCCACGTACCGGGAATTCCCTCCTATGGCTACACCTTC. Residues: CSAHVPGIPSYGYTF.

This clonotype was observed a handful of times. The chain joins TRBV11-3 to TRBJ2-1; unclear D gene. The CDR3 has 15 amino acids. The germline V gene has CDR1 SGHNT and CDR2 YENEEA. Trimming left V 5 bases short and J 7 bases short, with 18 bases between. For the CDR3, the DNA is TGTGCCAGCAGCACCGGACCCGCCCTGGGGAATGAGCAGTTCTTC. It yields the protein CASSTGPALGNEQFF.

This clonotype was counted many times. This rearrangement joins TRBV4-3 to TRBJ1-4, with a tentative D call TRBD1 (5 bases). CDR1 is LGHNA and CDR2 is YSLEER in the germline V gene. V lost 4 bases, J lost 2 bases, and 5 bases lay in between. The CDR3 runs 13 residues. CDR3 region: CASSRGTNEKLFF. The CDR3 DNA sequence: TGCGCCAGCAGCCGGGGGACTAATGAAAAACTGTTTTTT.

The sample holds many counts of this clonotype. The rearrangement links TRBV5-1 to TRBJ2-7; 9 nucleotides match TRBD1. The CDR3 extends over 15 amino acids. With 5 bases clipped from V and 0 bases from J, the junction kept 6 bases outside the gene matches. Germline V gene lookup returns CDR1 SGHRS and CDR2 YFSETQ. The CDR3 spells CASSSGTGYSYEQYF. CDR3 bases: TGCGCCAGCAGTTCCGGGACAGGGTACTCCTACGAGCAGTACTTC.